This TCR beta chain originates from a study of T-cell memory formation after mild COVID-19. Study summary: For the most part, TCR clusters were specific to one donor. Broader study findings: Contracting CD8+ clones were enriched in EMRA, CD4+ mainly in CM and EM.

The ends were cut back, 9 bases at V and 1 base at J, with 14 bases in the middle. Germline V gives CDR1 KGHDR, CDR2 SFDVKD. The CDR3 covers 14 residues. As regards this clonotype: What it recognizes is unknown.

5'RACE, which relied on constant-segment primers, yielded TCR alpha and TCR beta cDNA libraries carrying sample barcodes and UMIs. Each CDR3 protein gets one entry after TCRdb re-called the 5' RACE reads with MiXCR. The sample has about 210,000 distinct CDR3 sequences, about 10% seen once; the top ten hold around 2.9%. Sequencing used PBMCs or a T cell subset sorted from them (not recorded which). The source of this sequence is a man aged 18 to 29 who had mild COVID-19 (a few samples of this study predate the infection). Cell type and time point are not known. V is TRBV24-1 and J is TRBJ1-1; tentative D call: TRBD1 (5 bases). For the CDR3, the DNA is TGTGCCACCCGTCAGGGAGGTCGGAACACTGAAGCTTTCTTT. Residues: CATRQGGRNTEAFF.